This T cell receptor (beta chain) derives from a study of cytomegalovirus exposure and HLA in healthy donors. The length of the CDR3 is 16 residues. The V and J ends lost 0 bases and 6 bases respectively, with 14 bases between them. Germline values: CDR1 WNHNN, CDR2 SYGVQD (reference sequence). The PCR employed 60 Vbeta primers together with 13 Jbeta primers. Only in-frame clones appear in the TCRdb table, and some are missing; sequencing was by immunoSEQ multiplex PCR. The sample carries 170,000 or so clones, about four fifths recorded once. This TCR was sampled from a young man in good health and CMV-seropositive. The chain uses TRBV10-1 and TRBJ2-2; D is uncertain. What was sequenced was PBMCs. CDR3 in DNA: TGCGCCAGCAGTGAGTCTGAGCTTTCCTTTTCCGGGGAGCTGTTTTTT. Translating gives CASSESELSFSGELFF.